This is a list of T cell receptor beta chains from one sample in a study of T cells after yellow fever vaccination. TCRdb analysed the 5' RACE reads with MiXCR anew, one entry per CDR3 protein. The repertoire holds 150,000 to 200,000 distinct CDR3 sequences, with 9.3% as singletons. Sample: CD8+ T cells sorted from PBMCs, taken 45 days after the yellow fever booster vaccination. The source of these receptors is a man aged 18 to 29 who received the YFV17D yellow fever vaccine. CDR3s include the opening cysteine and the closing phenylalanine or tryptophan. D genes are given only for firm matches. Rows may omit the clone size; those that give it use once, few, many or a size class.

D gene,V gene,J gene,clone size,CDR3 DNA,CDR3 protein
-,TRBV5-4,TRBJ2-7,few,TGTGCCAGCGCCGTACAGCAAAACTCCTACGAGCAGTACTTC,CASAVQQNSYEQYF
TRBD2,TRBV7-6,TRBJ2-3,few,TGTGCCAGCAGCTTAATAGCGGGGGCAGATACGCAGTATTTT,CASSLIAGADTQYF
-,TRBV19,TRBJ1-4,-,TGTGCCAGTAGTATTCGGCCGAATGAAAAACTGTTTTTT,CASSIRPNEKLFF
TRBD1,TRBV7-8,TRBJ1-5,many,TGTGCCAGCAGCTTAGGGCAGGGGGCGGCTCAGCCCCAGCATTTT,CASSLGQGAAQPQHF
-,TRBV6-5,TRBJ2-3,-,TGTGCCAGCAGTTACGTGGCGGTTGGTACAGATACGCAGTATTTT,CASSYVAVGTDTQYF
-,TRBV6-5,TRBJ1-1,few,TGTGCCAGCAGCCGCCTAACACAAATGAACACTGAAGCTTTCTTT,CASSRLTQMNTEAFF
-,TRBV20-1,TRBJ2-1,-,TGCAGTGCTAGATCAGGGGAAGGTTCCTACAATGAGCAGTTCTTC,CSARSGEGSYNEQFF
-,TRBV6-6,TRBJ2-2,many,TGTGCCAGCATCCAGGGACCTTACACCGGGGAGCTGTTTTTT,CASIQGPYTGELFF
TRBD1,TRBV7-9,TRBJ2-7,few,TGTGCCAGCAGCTTGACAGGGAGCATCGAGCAGTACTTC,CASSLTGSIEQYF
-,TRBV4-1,TRBJ1-1,few,TGCGCCAGCAGCCAAGATTGGGCGGGGGACACTGAAGCTTTCTTT,CASSQDWAGDTEAFF
TRBD1,TRBV10-3,TRBJ2-1,few,TGTGCCATTGAGACAGGGATCAATGAGCAGTTCTTC,CAIETGINEQFF
-,TRBV25-1,TRBJ1-1,few,TGTGCCAGCAGAGGGTGGCGGGAGAACACTGAAGCTTTCTTT,CASRGWRENTEAFF
-,TRBV25-1,TRBJ2-6,-,TGTGCCAGCAGTGCCAGGACGGGGCCGGTCCTGACTTTC,CASSARTGPVLTF
-,TRBV12-3/TRBV12-4,TRBJ2-2,-,TGTGCCAGCAGCGGGCAGGGAGGTACCGGGGAGCTGTTTTTT,CASSGQGGTGELFF
-,TRBV10-3,TRBJ1-6,-,TGTGCCATCAGTGGGGACACCCAGGGCCAATCCCTCCACTTT,CAISGDTQGQSLHF
-,TRBV6-5,TRBJ2-3,many,TGTGCCAGCAGTCCTGGACAGACCATGAACACAGATACGCAGTATTTT,CASSPGQTMNTDTQYF
-,TRBV6-5,TRBJ2-3,few,TGTGCCAGCAGTTACCGGGTGAGGACAGATACGCAGTATTTT,CASSYRVRTDTQYF
-,TRBV4-1,TRBJ2-2,few,TGCGCCAGCAGCCAAGATCTGGGGCAGGGAGTGAACACCGGGGAGCTGTTTTTT,CASSQDLGQGVNTGELFF
TRBD2,TRBV5-1,TRBJ2-1,few,TGCGCCAGCAGCTTGGGGTACGGACTAGCGGCGAATGAGCAGTTCTTC,CASSLGYGLAANEQFF
-,TRBV4-3,TRBJ1-1,-,TGCGCCAGCAGCCAAGATGGGGAGGCTGAAGCTTTCTTT,CASSQDGEAEAFF
-,TRBV4-3,TRBJ2-5,-,TGCGCCAGCAGCCTGGAGGGAGGAGTATCAGAGACCCAGTACTTC,CASSLEGGVSETQYF
TRBD1,TRBV27,TRBJ2-1,few,TGTGCCAGCAGGACCGGGACAGGGGACCATGAGCAGTTCTTC,CASRTGTGDHEQFF
TRBD1,TRBV2,TRBJ2-5,many,TGTGCCAGCAGCGAAGGGTGGGACAGGCAAGAGACCCAGTACTTC,CASSEGWDRQETQYF
-,TRBV25-1,TRBJ2-3,few,TGTGCCAGCAGTGAAATCAGGGGTTGGCTGTATTTT,CASSEIRGWLYF
TRBD2,TRBV29-1,TRBJ2-7,many,TGCAGCGCTGAAGCGGGGGATACCTCCTACGAGCAGTACTTC,CSAEAGDTSYEQYF
-,TRBV6-2/TRBV6-3,TRBJ2-2,many,TGTGCCAGCAGCCGGGACGGAAACACCGGGGAGCTGTTTTTT,CASSRDGNTGELFF
-,TRBV27,TRBJ2-7,-,TGTGCCAGCAGTTTAGGGGGGGCGGGCGAGCAGTACTTC,CASSLGGAGEQYF
-,TRBV3-1,TRBJ2-3,few,TGTGCCAGCAGCCAAGGTTTCTTCACAGATACGCAGTATTTT,CASSQGFFTDTQYF
-,TRBV6-2/TRBV6-3,TRBJ1-5,few,TGTGCCAGCAGTTATAGTAGACTTTGGCATCAGCCCCAGCATTTT,CASSYSRLWHQPQHF
-,TRBV2,TRBJ1-5,-,TGTGCCAGCAGTCTGGGGAGAGGCAGACCCAATCAGCCCCAGCATTTT,CASSLGRGRPNQPQHF
TRBD2,TRBV7-3,TRBJ2-1,few,TGTGCCAGCAGCTTCACTAGCGGGGGAGGGATGGATGAGCAGTTCTTC,CASSFTSGGGMDEQFF
TRBD1,TRBV18,TRBJ2-7,few,TGTGCCAGCTCACCCCGGGACAGCTTCTACGAGCAGTACTTC,CASSPRDSFYEQYF
-,TRBV7-2,TRBJ1-6,many,TGTGCCAGCAGCCACCCCCACGGGGGGTTCGGATCCTATAATTCACCCCTCCACTTT,CASSHPHGGFGSYNSPLHF
-,TRBV7-8,TRBJ1-1,-,TGTGCCAGCAGCTCTCACCCCCTCGGGAAGCTTGAAGCTTTCTTT,CASSSHPLGKLEAFF
-,TRBV4-1,TRBJ2-4,few,TGCGCCAGCAGCCAAGCCTCCCTAGCCAAAAACATTCAGTACTTC,CASSQASLAKNIQYF
-,TRBV5-1,TRBJ2-4,-,TGCGCCAGCAGCGAGTTACAGGGCTCCAAAAACATTCAGTACTTC,CASSELQGSKNIQYF
-,TRBV10-3,TRBJ1-1,many,TGTGCCATCAGTGCTGTCGGGGGGCGGACTGAAGCTTTCTTT,CAISAVGGRTEAFF
-,TRBV6-5,TRBJ2-2,-,TGTGCCAGCAGTTACTCATTAGGCGGCGGGGAGCTGTTTTTT,CASSYSLGGGELFF
TRBD1,TRBV7-2,TRBJ2-7,-,TGTGCCAGCAGAGCTGTGGACAGGGCGCACCAAGTGCAGTACTTC,CASRAVDRAHQVQYF
-,TRBV6-5,TRBJ2-7,many,TGTGCCAGCAGTTACGGGGACGAGCAGTACTTC,CASSYGDEQYF
-,TRBV7-9,TRBJ1-6,-,TGTGCCAGCAGCTTAGTTCGGCAGGCAGATAATTCACCCCTCCACTTT,CASSLVRQADNSPLHF
-,TRBV5-4,TRBJ1-2,few,TGTGCCAGCAGCTTGTCTGGCAGCCCTGGCTACACCTTC,CASSLSGSPGYTF
-,TRBV4-3,TRBJ2-7,few,TGCGCCAGCAGCCCCCGGGCAGGGGACTACGAGCAGTACTTC,CASSPRAGDYEQYF
-,TRBV7-2,TRBJ2-5,-,TGTGCCAGCTCTGACCCGCAGGACCAAGAGACCCAGTACTTC,CASSDPQDQETQYF
TRBD2,TRBV6-2/TRBV6-3,TRBJ2-1,-,TGTGCCAGCAGTTACTTTAGCGGGGCCGCCTACAATGAGCAGTTCTTC,CASSYFSGAAYNEQFF
-,TRBV5-1,TRBJ2-3,-,TGCGCCAGCAGCTTGGCGTTGAGGGTAACAGATACGCAGTATTTT,CASSLALRVTDTQYF
-,TRBV2,TRBJ1-2,-,TGTGCCAGCAGTGTTACTGAGACTTATGGCTACACCTTC,CASSVTETYGYTF
-,TRBV20-1,TRBJ1-5,few,TGCAGTGCTAGATCCGGTAATCAGCCCCAGCATTTT,CSARSGNQPQHF
-,TRBV12-3/TRBV12-4,TRBJ2-7,few,TGTGCCAGCAGCCCCACTCCATGGGAGCAGTACTTC,CASSPTPWEQYF
-,TRBV5-4,TRBJ2-3,-,TGTGCCAGCAGCCCCCGGGACTCCTTCGACACAGATACGCAGTATTTT,CASSPRDSFDTDTQYF
-,TRBV4-3,TRBJ1-5,many,TGCGCCAGCAGCCAAGATTGGACCAATAGCAATCAGCCCCAGCATTTT,CASSQDWTNSNQPQHF